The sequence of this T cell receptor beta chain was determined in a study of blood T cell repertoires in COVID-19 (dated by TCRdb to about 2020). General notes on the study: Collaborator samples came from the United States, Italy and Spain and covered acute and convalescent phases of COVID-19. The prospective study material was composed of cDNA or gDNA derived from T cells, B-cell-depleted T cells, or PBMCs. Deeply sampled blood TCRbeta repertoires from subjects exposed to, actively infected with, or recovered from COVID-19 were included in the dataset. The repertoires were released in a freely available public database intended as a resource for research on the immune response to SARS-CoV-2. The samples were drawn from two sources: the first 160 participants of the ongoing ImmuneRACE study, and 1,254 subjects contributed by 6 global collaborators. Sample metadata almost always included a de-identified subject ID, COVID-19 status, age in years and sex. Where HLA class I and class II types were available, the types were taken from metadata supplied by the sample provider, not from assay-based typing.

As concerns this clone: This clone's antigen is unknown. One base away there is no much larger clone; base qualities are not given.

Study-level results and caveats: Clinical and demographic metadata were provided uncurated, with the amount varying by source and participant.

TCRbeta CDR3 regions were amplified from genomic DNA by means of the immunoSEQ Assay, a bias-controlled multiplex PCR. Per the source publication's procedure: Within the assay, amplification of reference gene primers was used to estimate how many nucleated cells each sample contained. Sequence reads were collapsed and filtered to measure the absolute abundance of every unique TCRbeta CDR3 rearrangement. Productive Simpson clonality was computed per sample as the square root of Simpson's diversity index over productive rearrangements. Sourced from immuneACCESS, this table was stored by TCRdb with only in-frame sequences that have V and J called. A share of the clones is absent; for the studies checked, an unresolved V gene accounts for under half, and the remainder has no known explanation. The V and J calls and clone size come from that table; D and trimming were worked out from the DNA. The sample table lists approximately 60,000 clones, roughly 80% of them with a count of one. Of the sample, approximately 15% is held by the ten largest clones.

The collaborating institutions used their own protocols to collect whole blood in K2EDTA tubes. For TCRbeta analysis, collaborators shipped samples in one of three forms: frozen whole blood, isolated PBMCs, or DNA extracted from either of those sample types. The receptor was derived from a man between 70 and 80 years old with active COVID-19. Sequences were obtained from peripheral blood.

The CDR3 loop reads CASSLSPFGTEAFF. The DNA sequence is TGTGCCAGCAGTTTAAGCCCGTTCGGCACTGAAGCTTTCTTT. Rearrangement joined TRBV27 to TRBJ1-1, with the D gene too uncertain to name. The junction carries 11 bases between V and J, which are trimmed by 2 bases and 4 bases respectively. From the germline V gene (reference sequence), CDR1 is MNHEY and CDR2 is SMNVEV. The CDR3 contains 14 residues, cysteine and phenylalanine counted. CDR3 DNA is the only sequence kept; it has 42 bases, read in frame from the first base.